The 28 T cell receptor beta chains below were found in one sample sequenced in a study of T cell responses to AZD1222 COVID-19 vaccine. The protocol was immunoSEQ multiplex PCR, while the TCRdb copy is restricted to in-frame clones and leaves out a portion. Of around 50,000 clones listed, roughly four fifths were seen once; the top ten hold roughly 10%. Sequences were derived from peripheral blood, sampled on day 0 of AZD1222 vaccination. These TCRs come from an adult in good health.

The chain employs TRBV3-1 (or the pseudogene TRBV3-2) and TRBJ1-6, with D possibly TRBD1 on 5 matching bases. V dropped 4 bases and J dropped 5 bases, with 9 bases sitting between them. The CDR3 covers 14 residues. The germline V gene encodes CDR1 LGHDT and CDR2 YNNKEL (reference sequence). CDR3 sequence (DNA): TGTGCCAGCAGCCTCGGGACGGATAATTCACCCCTCCACTTT. It encodes CASSLGTDNSPLHF.

J is TRBJ2-7 and V is TRBV16; possible D gene TRBD1, 5 bases. V was clipped by 4 bases and J by 3 bases, with 13 bases between them. The CDR3 is made up of 14 amino acids. The germline CDR1 and CDR2 sequences are KGHSY and FQNENV. Here the CDR3 reads CASSPFQDIYEQYF. The CDR3 DNA follows: TGTGCCAGCAGCCCCTTCCAGGACATCTACGAGCAGTACTTC.

The chain employs TRBV14 and TRBJ1-2; D is unclear. Trimming cost V 0 bases and J 3 bases, with 8 bases left between them. The V gene's germline CDR1 is SGHDN and CDR2 FVKESK. The CDR3 contains 14 residues. The CDR3 nucleotides are TGTGCCAGCAGCCAAGACAGAGGCCACTATGGCTACACCTTC. Its translation: CASSQDRGHYGYTF.

The CDR3: CASSSGRGAFF. The CDR3 DNA is TGTGCCAGCAGCTCAGGGCGGGGGGCTTTCTTT. This chain uses TRBV5-8 with TRBJ1-1; possibly TRBD1 for D (5 bases). V dropped 3 bases and J dropped 11 bases, with 11 bases sitting between them. The CDR3 sequence is 11 residues long. Germline CDR1 reads SGHTS; CDR2 reads YDEGEE.

In this sample, this clone turned up once. The chain is built from TRBV7-2 and TRBJ2-7; TRBD1 aligns across 7 bases. Germline assignment: CDR1 SGHTA and CDR2 FQGNSA. After removal of 5 bases from V and 3 bases from J, the junction contained 10 bases not matched to a gene. CDR3 length: 15 amino acids. The CDR3, as DNA: TGTGCCAGCAGCCTTCAGACAGGGAGCGGCTACGAGCAGTACTTC. Amino acids: CASSLQTGSGYEQYF.

This clone has just a few counts. The gene calls are TRBV4-2 and TRBJ1-1; D unclear. This CDR3 has 13 amino acids. V was pared by 4 bases and J by 1 base, with 7 bases between. Germline V gives CDR1 LGHNA, CDR2 YNFKEQ. In nucleotides, the CDR3 is TGTGCCAGCAGCCTAGGAGGGAACACTGAAGCTTTCTTT. Translated: CASSLGGNTEAFF.

This chain uses TRBV4-1 with TRBJ1-4; no clear D gene. CDR3 length: 15 residues. Trimming left V 4 bases short and J 5 bases short, with 14 bases between. Germline V gives CDR1 MGHRA, CDR2 YSYEKL. CDR3 DNA: TGCGCCAGCAGCCTGCTCCGGCTGGGGAATGAAAAACTGTTTTTT. Translating gives CASSLLRLGNEKLFF.

J is TRBJ1-2 and V is TRBV5-1; D not certain. Germline V gene sequence: CDR1 SGHRS, CDR2 YFSETQ. The ends were cut back, 4 bases at V and 1 base at J, with 5 bases in the middle. This CDR3 is built from 12 residues. The CDR3 loop reads CASSQLNYGYTF. The CDR3 nucleotides read TGCGCCAGCAGCCAACTTAACTATGGCTACACCTTC.

This chain uses TRBV24-1 with TRBJ1-1; 10 nucleotides align to TRBD1. Germline lookup yields CDR1 KGHDR and CDR2 SFDVKD. The CDR3 sequence is 15 residues long. V lost 7 bases, J lost 2 bases, and 6 bases stayed unmatched. The CDR3 DNA reads TGTGCCACCAGACCGGGACAGGGGACTAACACTGAAGCTTTCTTT. Amino acid sequence: CATRPGQGTNTEAFF.

Concerning this clone itself: One junction end does not reproduce the germline sequence, and a read error may be involved. The chain couples TRBV6-1 to TRBJ2-3; TRBD2 agrees at 8 bases. CDR1 and CDR2 (germline): MNHNS, SASEGT. This CDR3 contains 16 residues. The CDR3 region has the DNA TGTGCCAGCAGTGAACAGGGGCTAGCGGGCACGGATACGCAGTATTTT. This encodes CASSEQGLAGTDTQYF.

This clone was seen a few times. The chain carries TRBV11-2 and TRBJ1-2; weak D call: TRBD1 (5 bases). This CDR3 comprises 12 residues. V shed 4 bases and J shed 6 bases, with 9 bases lying between them. CDR1 is SGHAT and CDR2 is FQNNGV in the germline V gene. The CDR3 nucleotides read TGTGCCAGCAGCTATGACAGTAATGGCTACACCTTC. It codes for CASSYDSNGYTF.

The chain uses TRBV6-5 and TRBJ1-2; D unresolved. This CDR3 is built from 15 residues. CDR1 and CDR2 from the germline V gene are MNHEY and SVGAGI. V lost 2 bases, J lost 2 bases, and 12 bases lay in between. The CDR3 nucleotides are TGTGCCAGCAGTTACAGCGGAATCGCAAACTATGGCTACACCTTC. It specifies CASSYSGIANYGYTF.

V is TRBV7-2 and J is TRBJ1-3, with a weak D call TRBD1 (5 bases). The CDR3 runs 15 residues. With 4 bases removed from V and 2 bases from J, the gap between germline ends came to 12 bases. The germline gives CDR1 SGHTA, CDR2 FQGNSA. Here the CDR3 reads CASSSPEGAGNTIYF. The CDR3 region has the DNA TGTGCCAGCAGCTCCCCGGAAGGGGCTGGAAACACCATATATTTT.

In nucleotides, the CDR3 is TGTGCCACCAGCAGAGATAGTCGGCAGGGCAGGGGAGGTCAGGTCGACAATGAGCAGTTCTTC. As protein: CATSRDSRQGRGGQVDNEQFF. This chain uses TRBV15 with TRBJ2-1, with D perhaps matching TRBD1 or TRBD2 (6 bases each). Trimming pared 0 bases from V and 5 bases from J, leaving 29 bases between. The germline V gene encodes CDR1 LNHNV and CDR2 YYDKDF (reference sequence). The CDR3 has 21 residues.

The genes are TRBV5-4 and TRBJ1-1, with TRBD1 matching over 11 bases. The CDR3 sequence is 16 residues long. The V and J ends lost 0 bases and 3 bases, in that order; junction bases with no gene match: 4. Germline V gene data show CDR1 as SGHNT and CDR2 as YYREEE (reference sequence). The CDR3 here is CASSLGGTGGHTEAFF. CDR3 bases: TGTGCCAGCAGCTTGGGTGGGACAGGGGGGCACACTGAAGCTTTCTTT.

The chain has TRBV3-1 (or the pseudogene TRBV3-2) and TRBJ2-5, with 11 positions matching TRBD2. Germline lookup yields CDR1 LGHDT and CDR2 YNNKEL (reference sequence). Trimming cost V 4 bases and J 5 bases; bases outside gene matches: 18. The CDR3 totals 19 residues. The DNA for the CDR3 is TGTGCCAGCAGCCCGAGGGCCGGGACTAGCGGCCGGGGGGTGGAGACCCAGTACTTC. Its protein is CASSPRAGTSGRGVETQYF.

The chain has TRBV5-4 and TRBJ2-5; either TRBD1 or TRBD2 may supply D (5 bases each). Trimming took off 4 bases at V and 5 bases at J, with 15 bases between the two ends. CDR1 and CDR2 (germline): SGHNT, YYREEE (reference sequence). The CDR3 is 14 amino acids. The CDR3 is CASSHGGPRETQYF. In DNA, the CDR3 is TGTGCCAGCAGCCATGGGGGTCCGCGGGAGACCCAGTACTTC.

This rearrangement joins TRBV5-4 to TRBJ2-3; TRBD2 matches 8 bases. Germline V gene lookup returns CDR1 SGHNT and CDR2 YYREEE (reference sequence). V lost 9 bases, J lost 4 bases, and 13 bases stayed unmatched. CDR3 length equals 15 residues. The CDR3 is CATGGLSGGSDTQYF. As DNA, the CDR3 is TGTGCCACCGGGGGGCTGAGCGGGGGCTCAGATACGCAGTATTTT.

V usage is TRBV28 and J usage is TRBJ1-6; D uncertain. The CDR3 is 15 amino acids. Germline CDR1 reads MDHEN; CDR2 reads SYDVKM. Trimming shortened V by 3 bases and J by 0 bases, and 6 bases separated the two germline ends. CDR3 in DNA: TGTGCCAGCAGTTTTAGGAGCTCCTATAATTCACCCCTCCACTTT. This encodes CASSFRSSYNSPLHF.

The genes are TRBV10-3 and TRBJ2-7; TRBD1 matches at 9 bases. This CDR3 has 14 residues. V lost 0 bases and J lost 9; bases outside the gene matches: 6. Germline CDR1 and CDR2: ENHRY and SYGVKD. DNA of the CDR3: TGTGCCATCAGTGAGTCAGGGACAGGGTCATGGCAGTACTTC. Translation: CAISESGTGSWQYF.

The V and J genes are TRBV6-2 or TRBV6-3 and TRBJ1-1, with D perhaps TRBD1 (5 bases). Trimming took 6 bases from V and 1 from J, leaving 12 bases between them. Germline CDR1 and CDR2: MNHEY and SVGEGT. CDR3 length: 14 amino acids. The CDR3 loop is CASSRAGRNTEAFF. The CDR3, as DNA: TGTGCCAGCAGCCGCGCAGGGAGGAACACTGAAGCTTTCTTT.

V is TRBV6-2 or TRBV6-3 and J is TRBJ1-1; 8 nucleotides line up with TRBD1. Germline CDR1 is MNHEY and CDR2 is SVGEGT. V was pared by 5 bases and J by 1 base, with 3 bases of the junction left unmatched. CDR3 length: 14 residues. CDR3 region: CASSPGGPNTEAFF. The CDR3, as DNA: TGTGCCAGCAGTCCAGGGGGCCCGAACACTGAAGCTTTCTTT.

The gene calls are TRBV19 and TRBJ1-2; 7 bases are a match to TRBD1. The germline V gene encodes CDR1 LNHDA and CDR2 SQIVND (reference sequence). The V and J ends lost 5 bases and 7 bases, in that order; junction bases with no gene match: 13. This CDR3 comprises 15 residues. CDR3 nucleotide sequence: TGTGCCAGTAGTTTCCTGACAGGGCCCACTTTTGGCTACACCTTC. The encoded protein is CASSFLTGPTFGYTF.

The gene calls are TRBV6-5 and TRBJ2-5; TRBD2 agrees at 9 bases. The V and J ends lost 6 bases and 3 bases, in that order; junction bases with no gene match: 5. CDR1 is MNHEY, CDR2 SVGAGI, per germline. The CDR3 consists of 14 residues. CDR3 sequence (DNA): TGTGCCAGCAGCGTAGCGGGAGTAAAAGAGACCCAGTACTTC. Translation gives CASSVAGVKETQYF.

About this clone itself: One end of the junction varies from germline; a read error may be responsible. The rearrangement joins TRBV12-3 or TRBV12-4 to TRBJ2-4; the D is unclear. The CDR3 is 12 amino acids. CDR3 loop: CASRHHKDIQYF. CDR3 coding DNA: TGTGCCAGCAGACACCACAAAGACATTCAGTACTTC.

The V and J genes are TRBV13 and TRBJ2-7, with a possible D match to TRBD2 (5 bases). Trimming took 2 bases from V and 2 from J, leaving 13 bases between them. The CDR3 is made up of 15 amino acids. Germline V gene sequence: CDR1 PRHDT, CDR2 FYEKMQ (reference sequence). The CDR3 here is CASSLSGTLTYEQYF. CDR3 sequence (DNA): TGTGCCAGCAGCTTAAGCGGCACTTTGACCTACGAGCAGTACTTC.

The chain employs TRBV2 and TRBJ2-1, with 11 bases that match TRBD2. The CDR3 is 15 amino acids. The germline V gene encodes CDR1 SNHLY and CDR2 FYNNEI. Trimming cost V 6 bases and J 5 bases; bases outside gene matches: 6. The DNA for the CDR3 is TGTGCCAGCAGGTTCGGACTAGCGGGCAACAATGAGCAGTTCTTC. Encoded protein: CASRFGLAGNNEQFF.

The V and J genes are TRBV4-3 and TRBJ1-1, with no clear D. This CDR3 is built from 16 residues. Trimming took 3 bases from V and 1 from J, leaving 15 bases between them. Per the germline V gene, CDR1 is LGHNA and CDR2 is YSLEER. The CDR3 DNA follows: TGCGCCAGCAGCCAGGAACTGTCCGGACCGAACACTGAAGCTTTCTTT. Residues: CASSQELSGPNTEAFF.